The sequence of this T cell receptor (beta chain) was determined in a study of blood T cells in healthy people across ages. Overall study findings and caveats: For the donors, CMV status was unknown and possibly confounded expanded clonotype changes.

This CDR3 comprises 15 residues. The V gene's germline CDR1 is SEHNR and CDR2 FQNEAQ (reference sequence). The V gene end was trimmed by 5 bases and the J gene end by 8 bases; junction bases not matched to a gene: 11. With each sample, at least 6 micrograms of total RNA were extracted. Sample-barcoded 5' priming and a J-beta primer mix drove a second PCR of about 7 to 12 cycles. The authors tagged each cDNA molecule using a template-switch adaptor with 12 random nucleotides. TCRdb used MiXCR to reprocess the 5' RACE reads, holding one entry per CDR3 protein. The sample holds 890,000 or so distinct CDR3 sequences, about 59% seen once. Points on this clonotype: Its antigen is undetermined.

Sequenced input: blood. The origin of this receptor is a young man in good health. The V gene is TRBV7-9, the J gene TRBJ1-4; 7 nucleotides align to TRBD1. The CDR3 nucleotides read TGTGCCAGCAGCGGGCCCGGGACAGACGGCGAAAAACTGTTTTTT. It yields the protein CASSGPGTDGEKLFF.